This T cell receptor beta chain stems from a study of T cells in Graves' hyperthyroidism and ophthalmopathy. In the study overall: Peripheral blood was drawn at first diagnosis, prior to all treatment. Study-level points and caveats: The blood repertoire included most of the expanded thyroid clonotypes above 0.001.

Under 3 months was the duration of disease in ophthalmopathy patients, who also had a Clinical Activity Score of at least 3 and a NOSPECS grade of at least 4. RNA transcripts yielded amplified TCR beta CDR3 regions. HTBI primers were used for first-round RT-PCR of the TCR CDR3. TCRdb re-called the multiplex PCR reads with MiXCR, one entry per CDR3 protein. The sample lists a few hundred thousand distinct CDR3 sequences, around 15% occurring once. This clonotype has at least ten counts. Its target is not known. Source material: blood. This sequence originates from an older woman with Graves' ophthalmopathy.

The CDR3 region has the DNA TGTGCCAGCAGTTTCGGACAGGTCGAAAATGAAAAACTGTTTTTT. Protein sequence: CASSFGQVENEKLFF. The V call is TRBV28, the J call TRBJ1-4; 7 bases fit TRBD1. V trimming: 3 bases; J trimming: 5 bases; junction bases outside the gene matches: 6. The length of the CDR3 is 15 residues. Germline CDR1 reads MDHEN; CDR2 reads SYDVKM.